The 8 T cell receptor beta chains reported below all come from one sample, sequenced in a study of T cells in Graves' hyperthyroidism and ophthalmopathy. The TCR beta CDR3 regions underwent amplification using RNA transcripts as the source. First-round RT-PCR of the TCR CDR3 relied on the HTBI primer set. MiXCR, run by TCRdb on the multiplex PCR reads, gives a single entry per CDR3 protein. The table includes around 620,000 distinct CDR3 sequences, 11% to 15% detected once. What was sequenced was blood. All receptors derive from a woman in her late teens or twenties with Graves' ophthalmopathy.

This clonotype was observed many times. This chain joins TRBV7-3 and TRBJ2-1; perhaps TRBD2 as D (5 bases). V was pared by 2 bases and J by 9 bases, with 11 bases between. The CDR3 spans 13 residues. In germline, CDR1 is SGHTA, CDR2 FQGTGA. The CDR3 here is CASSLLAGIEQFF. The CDR3 DNA sequence: TGTGCCAGCAGCTTATTGGCGGGTATTGAGCAGTTCTTC.

This clonotype was detected many times. The chain employs TRBV6-1 and TRBJ2-5; 9 bases align to TRBD2. V trimming: 8 bases; J trimming: 3 bases; junction bases outside the gene matches: 7. Germline lookup yields CDR1 MNHNS and CDR2 SASEGT. CDR3 size: 14 residues. In DNA form, the CDR3 reads TGTGCCAGCGGACGTCAGCGGGAGGAAGAGACCCAGTACTTC. It is translated as CASGRQREEETQYF.

Many counts were recorded for this clonotype. The rearrangement uses TRBV18 and TRBJ2-1, with D unresolved. In germline, CDR1 is KGHSH, CDR2 LQKENI. The CDR3 covers 11 residues. With 5 bases removed from V and 8 bases from J, the gap between germline ends came to 7 bases. The CDR3 bases are TGTGCCAGCTCAACAAACTATGAGCAGTTCTTC. Translated: CASSTNYEQFF.

The gene calls are TRBV20-1 and TRBJ2-5; 7 nucleotides align to TRBD1. Trimming cost V 0 bases and J 5 bases; bases outside gene matches: 6. The CDR3 spans 14 residues. CDR1 is DFQATT and CDR2 is SNEGSKA in the germline V gene (reference sequence). The CDR3 spells CSARDYRGMETQYF. CDR3 nucleotides: TGCAGTGCTAGAGATTACAGGGGAATGGAGACCCAGTACTTC.

The chain uses TRBV12-3 or TRBV12-4 and TRBJ1-1; TRBD1 matches 11 bases. The CDR3 is 14 residues long. The V gene end was trimmed by 7 bases and the J gene end by 4 bases; junction bases not matched to a gene: 5. In DNA, the CDR3 is TGTGCCAGCACCTCGGGACAGGGGGGCACTGAAGCTTTCTTT. Its translation is CASTSGQGGTEAFF.

This clonotype was found many times. The rearrangement joins TRBV27 to TRBJ2-1; TRBD2 agrees at 8 bases. The CDR3 sequence is 15 residues long. The ends lost 3 bases at V and 6 bases at J; junction bases unmatched: 7. The germline gives CDR1 MNHEY, CDR2 SMNVEV (reference sequence). CDR3 nucleotides: TGTGCCAGCAGTTTTCTAGCGGGTCGGGTCAATGAGCAGTTCTTC. It codes for CASSFLAGRVNEQFF.

This clonotype came up many times. V is TRBV27 and J is TRBJ2-3, with 10 bases matching TRBD2. Germline-derived CDR1 and CDR2 are MNHEY and SMNVEV (reference sequence). The CDR3 loop spans 16 amino acids. V trimming: 6 bases; J trimming: 6 bases; junction bases outside the gene matches: 12. For the CDR3, the DNA is TGTGCCAGCAGGACCTTTATAGCGGGAGGCGGGGATACGCAGTATTTT. Translating it yields CASRTFIAGGGDTQYF.

This clonotype was counted only a few times. The chain recombines TRBV20-1 with TRBJ2-5, with TRBD2 matching 7 bases. CDR3 length: 17 residues. V lost 0 bases to trimming and J lost 0 bases; unmatched junction nucleotides: 10. From germline, CDR1 is DFQATT and CDR2 SNEGSKA (reference sequence). CDR3 amino acids: CSARDYGSGTYQETQYF. The CDR3 region has the DNA TGCAGTGCTAGAGATTATGGGAGCGGGACGTACCAAGAGACCCAGTACTTC.